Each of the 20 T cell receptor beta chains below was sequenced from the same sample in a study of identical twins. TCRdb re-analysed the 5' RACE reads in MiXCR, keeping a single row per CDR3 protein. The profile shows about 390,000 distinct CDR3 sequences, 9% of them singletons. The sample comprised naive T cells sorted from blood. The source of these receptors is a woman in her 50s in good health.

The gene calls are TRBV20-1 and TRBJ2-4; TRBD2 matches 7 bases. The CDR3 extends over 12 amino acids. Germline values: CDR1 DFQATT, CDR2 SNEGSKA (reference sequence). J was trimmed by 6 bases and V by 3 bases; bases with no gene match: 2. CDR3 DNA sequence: TGCAGTGCTAGGGTAGCGGGAAACATTCAGTACTTC. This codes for CSARVAGNIQYF.

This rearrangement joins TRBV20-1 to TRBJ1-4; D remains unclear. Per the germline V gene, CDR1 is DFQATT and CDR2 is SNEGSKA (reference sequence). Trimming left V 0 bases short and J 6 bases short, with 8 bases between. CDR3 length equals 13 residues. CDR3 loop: CSARDSLYEKLFF. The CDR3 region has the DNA TGCAGTGCTAGAGATTCGTTATATGAAAAACTGTTTTTT.

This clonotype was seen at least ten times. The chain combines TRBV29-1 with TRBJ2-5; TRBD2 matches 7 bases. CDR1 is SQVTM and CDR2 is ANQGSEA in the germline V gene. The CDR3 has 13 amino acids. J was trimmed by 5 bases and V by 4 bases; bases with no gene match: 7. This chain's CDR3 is CSVAWGSGETQYF. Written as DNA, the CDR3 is TGCAGCGTTGCGTGGGGTAGCGGGGAGACCCAGTACTTC.

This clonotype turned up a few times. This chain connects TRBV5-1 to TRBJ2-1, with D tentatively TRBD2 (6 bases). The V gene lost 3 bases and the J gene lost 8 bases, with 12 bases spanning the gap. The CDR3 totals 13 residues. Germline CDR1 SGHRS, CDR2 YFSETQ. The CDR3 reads CASSSTRSDEQFF. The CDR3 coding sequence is TGCGCCAGCAGCTCGACTAGATCGGATGAGCAGTTCTTC.

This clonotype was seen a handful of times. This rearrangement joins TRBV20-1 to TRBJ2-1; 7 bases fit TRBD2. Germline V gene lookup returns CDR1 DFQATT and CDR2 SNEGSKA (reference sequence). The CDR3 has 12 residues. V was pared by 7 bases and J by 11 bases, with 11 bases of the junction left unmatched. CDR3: CSVGGRAGKQFF. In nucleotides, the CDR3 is TGCAGTGTGGGAGGGAGGGCCGGTAAGCAGTTCTTC.

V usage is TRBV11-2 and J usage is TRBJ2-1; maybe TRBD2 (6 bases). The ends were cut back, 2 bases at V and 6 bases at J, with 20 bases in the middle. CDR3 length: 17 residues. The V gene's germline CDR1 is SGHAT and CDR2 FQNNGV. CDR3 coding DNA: TGTGCCAGCAGCTTATTTGATGGGTTGCGGGGATTCAATGAGCAGTTCTTC. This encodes CASSLFDGLRGFNEQFF.

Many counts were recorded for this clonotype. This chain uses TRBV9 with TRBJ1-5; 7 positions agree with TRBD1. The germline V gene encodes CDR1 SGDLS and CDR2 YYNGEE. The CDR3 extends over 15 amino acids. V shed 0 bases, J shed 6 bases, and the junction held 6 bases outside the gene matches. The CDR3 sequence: CASSVGTGAGQPQHF. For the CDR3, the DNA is TGTGCCAGCAGCGTAGGTACAGGGGCGGGTCAGCCCCAGCATTTT.

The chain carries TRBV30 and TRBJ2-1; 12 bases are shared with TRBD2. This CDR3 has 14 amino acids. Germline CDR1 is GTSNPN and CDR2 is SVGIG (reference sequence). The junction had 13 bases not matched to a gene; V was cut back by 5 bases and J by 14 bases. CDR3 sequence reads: CAWSRLAGARSKFF. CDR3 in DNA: TGTGCCTGGTCTCGACTAGCGGGAGCTCGGTCCAAGTTCTTC.

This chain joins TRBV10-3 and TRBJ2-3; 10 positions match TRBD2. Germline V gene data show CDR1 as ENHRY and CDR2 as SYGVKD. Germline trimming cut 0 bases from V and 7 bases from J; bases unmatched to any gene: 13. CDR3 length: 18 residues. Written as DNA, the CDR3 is TGTGCCATCAGTGAGTCGACGGGAGCGGGAGGGCTCATGTATACGCAGTATTTT. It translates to CAISESTGAGGLMYTQYF.

CDR3: CAISAGTSGPSRFTDTQYF. The CDR3 coding sequence is TGTGCCATCAGTGCTGGGACTAGCGGACCCTCGAGGTTCACAGATACGCAGTATTTT. The chain combines TRBV10-3 with TRBJ2-3, with TRBD2 matching 11 bases. After removal of 4 bases from V and 2 bases from J, the junction contained 14 bases not matched to a gene. CDR1 is ENHRY and CDR2 is SYGVKD in the germline V gene. The CDR3 sequence is 19 residues long.

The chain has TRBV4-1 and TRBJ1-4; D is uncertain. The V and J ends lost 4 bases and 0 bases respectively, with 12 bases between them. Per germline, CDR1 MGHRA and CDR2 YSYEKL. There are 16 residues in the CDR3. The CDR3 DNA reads TGCGCCAGCAGCCCAGTCCCCACCGCAACTAATGAAAAACTGTTTTTT. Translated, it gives CASSPVPTATNEKLFF.

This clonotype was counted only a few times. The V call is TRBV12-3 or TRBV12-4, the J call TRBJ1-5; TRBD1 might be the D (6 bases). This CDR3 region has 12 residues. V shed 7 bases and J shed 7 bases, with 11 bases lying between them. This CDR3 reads CASTLGGQPQHF. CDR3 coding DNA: TGTGCCAGCACGTTGGGGGGCCAGCCCCAGCATTTT.

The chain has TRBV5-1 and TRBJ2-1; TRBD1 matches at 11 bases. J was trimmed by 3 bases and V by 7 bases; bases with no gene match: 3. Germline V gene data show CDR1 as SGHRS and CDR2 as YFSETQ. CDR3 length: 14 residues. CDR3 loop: CASGDRGFYNEQFF. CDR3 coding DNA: TGCGCCAGCGGGGACAGGGGGTTCTACAATGAGCAGTTCTTC.

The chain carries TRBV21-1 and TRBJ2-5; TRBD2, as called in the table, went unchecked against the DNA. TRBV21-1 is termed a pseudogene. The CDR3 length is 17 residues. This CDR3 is CASSQEPFGLAEKTQYF. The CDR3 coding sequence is TGTGCCAGCAGCCAAGAGCCGTTTGGACTAGCAGAGAAGACCCAGTACTTC.

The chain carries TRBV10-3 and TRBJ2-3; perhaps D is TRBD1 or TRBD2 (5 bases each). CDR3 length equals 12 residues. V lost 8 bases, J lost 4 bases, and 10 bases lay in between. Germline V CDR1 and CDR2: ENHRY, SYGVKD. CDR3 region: CAIGGRSDTQYF. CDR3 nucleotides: TGTGCCATCGGGGGTCGGTCAGATACGCAGTATTTT.

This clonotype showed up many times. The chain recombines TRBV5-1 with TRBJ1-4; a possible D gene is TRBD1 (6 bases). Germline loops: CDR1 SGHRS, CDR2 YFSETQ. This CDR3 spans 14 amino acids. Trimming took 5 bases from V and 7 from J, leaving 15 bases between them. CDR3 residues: CASRPGGDGEKLFF. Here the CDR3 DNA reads TGCGCCAGCAGGCCTGGGGGCGATGGTGAAAAACTGTTTTTT.

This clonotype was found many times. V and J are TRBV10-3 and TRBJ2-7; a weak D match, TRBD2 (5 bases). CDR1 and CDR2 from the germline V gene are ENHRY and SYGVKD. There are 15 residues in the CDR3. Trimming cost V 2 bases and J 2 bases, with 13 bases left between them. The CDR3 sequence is CAISEGSGLTYEQYF. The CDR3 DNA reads TGTGCCATCAGTGAGGGATCGGGGTTGACCTACGAGCAGTACTTC.

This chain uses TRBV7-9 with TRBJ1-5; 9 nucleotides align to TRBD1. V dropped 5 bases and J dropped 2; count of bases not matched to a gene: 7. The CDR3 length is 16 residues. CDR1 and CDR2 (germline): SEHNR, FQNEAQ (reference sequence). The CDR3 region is CASSPTGGAGNQPQHF. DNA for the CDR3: TGTGCCAGCAGCCCCACAGGGGGCGCAGGCAATCAGCCCCAGCATTTT.

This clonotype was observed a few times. CDR3 DNA sequence: TGTGCCAGCAGCCACCGGGACTTGGGGCTCGCAGATACGCAGTATTTT. Translation: CASSHRDLGLADTQYF. The chain couples TRBV14 to TRBJ2-3; D might be TRBD2 (6 bases). The CDR3 loop spans 16 amino acids. V shed 3 bases and J shed 4 bases, with 17 bases lying between them. The V gene's germline CDR1 is SGHDN and CDR2 FVKESK.

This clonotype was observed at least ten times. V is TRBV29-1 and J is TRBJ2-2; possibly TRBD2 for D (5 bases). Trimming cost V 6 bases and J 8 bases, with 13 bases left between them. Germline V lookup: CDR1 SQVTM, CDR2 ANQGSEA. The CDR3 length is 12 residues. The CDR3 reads CSVRPPGGELFF. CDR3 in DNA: TGCAGCGTGAGGCCTCCGGGGGGGGAGCTGTTTTTT.